One and the same sample provided the 20 T cell receptor beta chains below, sequenced in a study of T cells in Graves' hyperthyroidism and ophthalmopathy. Amplified TCR beta CDR3 regions came from RNA transcripts. First-round RT-PCR with HTBI primers amplified the TCR CDR3 region. TCRdb processed the multiplex PCR reads anew with MiXCR; each CDR3 protein has one entry. The sample carries about 640,000 distinct CDR3 sequences, about 20% recorded once. What was sequenced was blood. All receptors derive from a young man with Graves' ophthalmopathy.

The chain is built from TRBV2 and TRBJ1-2, with D possibly TRBD1 on 6 matching bases. Between the trimmed V and J ends, which lost 1 base and 7 bases, there was a span of 10 bases. This CDR3 comprises 13 residues. Germline V gives CDR1 SNHLY, CDR2 FYNNEI. The CDR3 bases are TGTGCCAGCAGTGAAGTCAGGGGAACTGGCTACACCTTC. Amino acids: CASSEVRGTGYTF.

In its sample, this clonotype was seen a few times. J is TRBJ2-7 and V is TRBV7-2; no clear D gene. The length of the CDR3 is 13 residues. CDR1 SGHTA and CDR2 FQGNSA come from the germline V gene. V was pared by 5 bases and J by 6 bases, with 14 bases between. DNA of the CDR3: TGTGCCAGCAGCCCTGAGGCCCCGGGCGAGCAGTACTTC. Translated: CASSPEAPGEQYF.

V and J are TRBV11-2 and TRBJ1-5; 10 positions match TRBD1. CDR3 length: 15 amino acids. The germline gives CDR1 SGHAT, CDR2 FQNNGV. J gave up 6 bases and V 4 bases, and 6 bases lay outside the gene matches. The chain's CDR3 is CASSSDRGQGQPQHF. In DNA form, the CDR3 reads TGTGCCAGCAGCTCCGACAGGGGGCAAGGTCAGCCCCAGCATTTT.

V is TRBV28 and J is TRBJ2-1; 12 nucleotides agree with TRBD2. The CDR3 sequence is 18 residues long. The junction had 15 bases not matched to a gene; V was cut back by 5 bases and J by 7 bases. Germline values: CDR1 MDHEN, CDR2 SYDVKM. In nucleotides, the CDR3 is TGTGCCAGCAGTCCTAGAATTGGACTAGCGGGGTTTCAGAATGAGCAGTTCTTC. Translated: CASSPRIGLAGFQNEQFF.

The genes are TRBV6-1 and TRBJ1-2; TRBD1 agrees at 8 bases. The V gene end was trimmed by 2 bases and the J gene end by 4 bases; junction bases not matched to a gene: 9. This CDR3 has 16 amino acids. Germline assignment: CDR1 MNHNS and CDR2 SASEGT. The CDR3 loop reads CASSENAGGRGYGYTF. CDR3 DNA sequence: TGTGCCAGCAGTGAAAACGCAGGGGGCAGGGGCTATGGCTACACCTTC.

This chain links TRBV10-3 with TRBJ2-7; tentatively, D is TRBD1 or TRBD2 (5 bases each). Germline-derived CDR1 and CDR2 are ENHRY and SYGVKD. Trimming left V 6 bases short and J 1 base short, with 13 bases between. The length of the CDR3 is 14 residues. The CDR3 DNA sequence: TGTGCCATCAGCGGGGCAGCAGGATCCTACGAGCAGTACTTC. This sequence encodes CAISGAAGSYEQYF.

The chain has TRBV30 and TRBJ2-1; 8 nucleotides match TRBD2. The CDR3 length is 15 residues. Per the germline V gene, CDR1 is GTSNPN and CDR2 is SVGIG (reference sequence). V gave up 3 bases and J gave up 5 bases; unmatched junction bases: 9. DNA of the CDR3: TGTGCCTGGAGGTCTAGCGGGCCCTATAACAATGAGCAGTTCTTC. It specifies CAWRSSGPYNNEQFF.

This chain joins TRBV5-4 and TRBJ2-2, with D possibly called TRBD1 or TRBD2 (5 bases each). Per the germline V gene, CDR1 is SGHNT and CDR2 is YYREEE (reference sequence). Trimming removed 4 bases from V and 6 bases from J, with 19 bases in between. CDR3 length equals 16 residues. CDR3 sequence: CASSSSGTELAGELFF. The CDR3 DNA sequence: TGTGCCAGCAGCAGTTCCGGGACGGAGCTGGCCGGGGAGCTGTTTTTT.

This clonotype was counted ten times or more. J is TRBJ2-1 and V is TRBV3-1; 8 positions agree with TRBD2. The CDR3 runs to 15 residues. The J segment lost 6 bases and the V segment lost 5 bases, leaving 9 bases of the junction unmatched. The germline V gene has CDR1 LGHDT and CDR2 YNNKEL (reference sequence). For the CDR3, the DNA is TGTGCCAGCAGCATCACTAGCGGTGGAAGCAATGAGCAGTTCTTC. It is translated as CASSITSGGSNEQFF.

This clonotype was detected a few times. The J gene is TRBJ2-3, the V gene TRBV20-1; tentative D call: TRBD2 (5 bases). The CDR3 extends over 11 amino acids. CDR1 and CDR2 from the germline V gene are DFQATT and SNEGSKA (reference sequence). V lost 0 bases to trimming and J lost 10 bases, with 8 bases between them. CDR3 in DNA: TGCAGTGCTAGAGATGGGGAGTCGCAGTATTTT. This codes for CSARDGESQYF.

The table lists this clonotype with a few counts. V and J are TRBV20-1 and TRBJ1-2; D is possibly TRBD1 (5 bases). Trimming cost V 0 bases and J 5 bases, with 16 bases left between them. CDR3 length equals 15 residues. Germline CDR1 reads DFQATT; CDR2 reads SNEGSKA (reference sequence). DNA of the CDR3: TGCAGTGCTAGAGATCTCGGGCGGGGACTGTATGGCTACACCTTC. Protein product: CSARDLGRGLYGYTF.

There are many counts of this clonotype. The chain joins TRBV11-2 to TRBJ2-7, with 8 bases fitting TRBD2. Looked up from germline, CDR1 is SGHAT and CDR2 is FQNNGV. V was pared by 5 bases and J by 6 bases, with 3 bases of the junction left unmatched. The CDR3 runs 12 residues. The CDR3 sequence: CASSRSGSEQYF. DNA of the CDR3: TGTGCCAGCAGCCGAAGCGGGAGCGAGCAGTACTTC. The variable domain in full, completed from reference TRBV11-2 and TRBJ2-7, reads EAGVAQSPRYKIIEKRQSVAFWCNPISGHATLYWYQQILGQGPKLLIQFQNNGVVDDSQLPKDRFSAERLKGVDSTLKIQPAKLEDSAVYLCASSRSGSEQYFGPGTRLTVT.

This clonotype was counted many times. The chain joins TRBV11-2 to TRBJ2-1; 8 nucleotides line up with TRBD1. The germline CDR1 and CDR2 sequences are SGHAT and FQNNGV. This CDR3 comprises 14 residues. V lost 4 bases, J lost 8 bases, and 7 bases stayed unmatched. CDR3 amino acids: CASSSQGAGDEQFF. The CDR3 DNA reads TGTGCCAGCAGCTCCCAGGGGGCAGGGGATGAGCAGTTCTTC.

This chain uses TRBV27 with TRBJ2-2; 8 nucleotides align to TRBD1. Trimming at V came to 5 bases and at J to 6 bases, leaving 8 bases not matched to a gene. The CDR3 runs 15 residues. The germline gives CDR1 MNHEY, CDR2 SMNVEV (reference sequence). This chain's CDR3 is CASSPYGQGAGELFF. For the CDR3, the DNA is TGTGCCAGCAGTCCCTATGGACAGGGTGCCGGGGAGCTGTTTTTT.

The table lists this clonotype with a few counts. The J gene is TRBJ1-3, the V gene TRBV28; the D gene is possibly TRBD1 (6 bases). V lost 8 bases and J lost 2, with 10 bases in between. Germline assignment: CDR1 MDHEN and CDR2 SYDVKM. This CDR3 region has 13 residues. The CDR3 DNA reads TGTGCCAGCCCGGACAGTACTGGAAACACCATATATTTT. Its protein product is CASPDSTGNTIYF.

This clonotype turned up a few times. The CDR3 DNA is TGTGCCAGCAGCTTATCCGGTTCTGGGCAGTACTTC. This translates into CASSLSGSGQYF. This sequence joins TRBV5-8 and TRBJ2-7; D ambiguous. This CDR3 is 12 amino acids long. Trimming removed 2 bases from V and 9 bases from J, with 12 bases in between. Germline V gene lookup returns CDR1 SGHTS and CDR2 YDEGEE.

The chain couples TRBV6-1 to TRBJ1-5, with D uncertain. V shed 6 bases and J shed 3 bases, with 12 bases lying between them. This CDR3 has 14 amino acids. The germline V gene encodes CDR1 MNHNS and CDR2 SASEGT. The DNA of the CDR3 is TGTGCCAGCAGCTTCACACCTACCAATCAGCCCCAGCATTTT. This codes for CASSFTPTNQPQHF.

CDR3 coding DNA: TGTGCCAGCAGCCCCGCCGGGACTAGCGGGACCAGCTCCTACAATGAGCAGTTCTTC. Its protein product is CASSPAGTSGTSSYNEQFF. V is TRBV7-9 and J is TRBJ2-1; 13 bases match TRBD2. Germline CDR1 SEHNR, CDR2 FQNEAQ (reference sequence). Trimming at V came to 5 bases and at J to 0 bases, leaving 10 bases not matched to a gene. The CDR3 sequence is 19 residues long.

This clonotype was detected ten times or more. The chain uses TRBV12-3 or TRBV12-4 and TRBJ1-2; possible D gene TRBD1, 6 bases. The CDR3 is 12 amino acids. V dropped 4 bases and J dropped 9 bases, with 12 bases sitting between them. The CDR3 loop is CASSWTADRYTF. CDR3 DNA sequence: TGTGCCAGCAGTTGGACAGCTGATCGCTACACCTTC.

This clonotype showed up many times. This sequence joins TRBV28 and TRBJ1-5; 12 bases match TRBD1. The V gene's germline CDR1 is MDHEN and CDR2 SYDVKM. V lost 5 bases to trimming and J lost 6 bases; unmatched junction nucleotides: 11. This CDR3 is 17 amino acids long. CDR3 sequence reads: CASSIPGQGAYGQPQHF. The CDR3 nucleotides are TGTGCCAGCAGTATACCGGGACAGGGGGCCTACGGTCAGCCCCAGCATTTT.